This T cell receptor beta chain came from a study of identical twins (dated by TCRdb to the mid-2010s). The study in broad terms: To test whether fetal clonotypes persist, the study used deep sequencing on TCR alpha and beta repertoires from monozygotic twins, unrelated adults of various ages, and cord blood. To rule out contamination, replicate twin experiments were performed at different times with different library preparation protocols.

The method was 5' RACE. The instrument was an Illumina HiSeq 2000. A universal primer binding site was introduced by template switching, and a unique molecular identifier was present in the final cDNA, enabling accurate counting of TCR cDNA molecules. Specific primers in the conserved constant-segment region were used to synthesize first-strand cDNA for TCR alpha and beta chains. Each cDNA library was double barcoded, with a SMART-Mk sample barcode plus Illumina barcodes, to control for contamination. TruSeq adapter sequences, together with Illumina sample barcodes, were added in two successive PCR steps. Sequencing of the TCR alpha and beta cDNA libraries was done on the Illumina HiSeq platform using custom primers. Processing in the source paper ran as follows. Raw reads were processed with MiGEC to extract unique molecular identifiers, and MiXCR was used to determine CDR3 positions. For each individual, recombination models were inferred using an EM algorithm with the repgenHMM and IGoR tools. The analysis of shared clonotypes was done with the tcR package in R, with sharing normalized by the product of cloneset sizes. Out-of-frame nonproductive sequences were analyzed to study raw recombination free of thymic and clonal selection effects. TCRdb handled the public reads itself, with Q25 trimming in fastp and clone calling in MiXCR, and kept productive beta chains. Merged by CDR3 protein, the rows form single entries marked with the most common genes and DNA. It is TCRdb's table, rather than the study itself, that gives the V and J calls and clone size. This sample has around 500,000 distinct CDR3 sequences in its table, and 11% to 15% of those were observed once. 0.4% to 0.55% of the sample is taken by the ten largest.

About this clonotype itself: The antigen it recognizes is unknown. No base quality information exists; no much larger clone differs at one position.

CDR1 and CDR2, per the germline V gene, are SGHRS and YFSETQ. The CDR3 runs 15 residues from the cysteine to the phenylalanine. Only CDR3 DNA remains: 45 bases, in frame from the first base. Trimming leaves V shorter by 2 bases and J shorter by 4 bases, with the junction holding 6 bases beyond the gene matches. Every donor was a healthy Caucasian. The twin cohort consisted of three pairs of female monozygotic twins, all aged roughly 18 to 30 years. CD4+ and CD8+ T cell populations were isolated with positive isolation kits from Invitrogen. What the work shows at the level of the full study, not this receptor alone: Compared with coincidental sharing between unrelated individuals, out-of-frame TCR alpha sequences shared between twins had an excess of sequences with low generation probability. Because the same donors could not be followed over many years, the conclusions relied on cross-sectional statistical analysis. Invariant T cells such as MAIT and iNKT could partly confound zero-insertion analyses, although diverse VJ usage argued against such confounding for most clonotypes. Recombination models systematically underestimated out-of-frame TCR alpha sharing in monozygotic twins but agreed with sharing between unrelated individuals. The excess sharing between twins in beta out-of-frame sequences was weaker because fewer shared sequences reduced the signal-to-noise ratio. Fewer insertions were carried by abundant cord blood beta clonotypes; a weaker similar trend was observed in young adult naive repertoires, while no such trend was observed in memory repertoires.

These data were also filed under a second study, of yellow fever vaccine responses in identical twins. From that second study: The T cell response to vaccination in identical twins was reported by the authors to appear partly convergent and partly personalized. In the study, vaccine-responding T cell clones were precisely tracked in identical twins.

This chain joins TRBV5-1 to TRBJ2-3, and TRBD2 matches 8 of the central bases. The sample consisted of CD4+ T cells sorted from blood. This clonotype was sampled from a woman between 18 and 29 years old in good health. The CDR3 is CASSLVSAGADTQYF. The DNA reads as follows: TGCGCCAGCAGCTTAGTATCAGCGGGAGCAGATACGCAGTATTTT.